The sequence of this T cell receptor (beta chain) was determined in a study of pediatric ulcerative colitis. The repertoire was sequenced with immunoSEQ multiplex PCR; TCRdb's copy has only in-frame clones and lacks some. The table records 36,000 or so clones, around four fifths of them present only once. The J segment lost 0 bases and the V segment lost 0 bases, leaving 4 bases of the junction unmatched. The length of the CDR3 is 17 residues. Germline V gives CDR1 SGHRS, CDR2 YFSETQ. Rectal tissue came from one to two pinch biopsies taken at colonoscopy. Sequenced input: gut tissue. The V and J genes are TRBV5-1 and TRBJ2-3; 10 bases align to TRBD2. This receptor was obtained from a boy younger than 18 with moderate ulcerative colitis. The CDR3, as DNA: TGCGCCAGCAGCTTGGTTAGCGGGAGGACTAGCACAGATACGCAGTATTTT. Its protein product is CASSLVSGRTSTDTQYF.